Below are 18 T cell receptor beta chains sequenced from a single sample in a study of blood T cell repertoires in COVID-19. Clones were sequenced by immunoSEQ multiplex PCR, and TCRdb holds only the in-frame ones, with some missing. The table shows hundreds of thousands of clones, with just under 85% occurring only once. Sequencing input: peripheral blood. The source is a man older than 75 with acute or convalescent COVID-19.

The chain is built from TRBV21-1 and TRBJ2-3; the table's D call TRBD2 went unverified against the DNA. TRBV21-1 is deemed a pseudogene. The CDR3 is made up of 21 amino acids. The CDR3 is CASSKRRLAGSILSSTDTQYF. In nucleotides, the CDR3 is TGTGCCAGCAGCAAACGAAGACTAGCGGGAAGCATCCTCTCTAGCACAGATACGCAGTATTTT.

V usage is TRBV11-1 and J usage is TRBJ2-3; 10 positions match TRBD2. Germline CDR1 is SGHAT and CDR2 is FQDESV (reference sequence). CDR3 length: 15 residues. After removal of 4 bases from V and 1 base from J, the junction contained 2 bases not matched to a gene. The chain's CDR3 is CASSSLAGGTDTQYF. CDR3 coding DNA: TGTGCCAGCAGCTCCCTAGCGGGGGGCACAGATACGCAGTATTTT.

This clone has a single count. The J gene is TRBJ1-4, the V gene TRBV15, with D possibly being TRBD1 (6 bases). This CDR3 spans 15 amino acids. Germline CDR1 reads LNHNV; CDR2 reads YYDKDF (reference sequence). V lost 5 bases to trimming and J lost 7 bases, with 17 bases between them. The CDR3 region is CATSLPSGESEKLFF. The CDR3 coding sequence is TGTGCCACCAGCCTACCCTCAGGGGAGAGTGAAAAACTGTTTTTT.

The gene calls are TRBV6-5 and TRBJ2-7, with D perhaps TRBD1 (7 bases). The CDR3 loop spans 15 amino acids. From germline, CDR1 is MNHEY and CDR2 SVGAGI. Trimming took off 4 bases at V and 3 bases at J, with 16 bases between the two ends. CDR3 nucleotides: TGTGCCAGCAGTTGGAGGGGCGCAGGGGGCTACGAGCAGTACTTC. Translating it yields CASSWRGAGGYEQYF.

The V gene is TRBV6-5, the J gene TRBJ1-1; D is possibly TRBD1 (5 bases). The CDR3 runs 13 residues. Germline values: CDR1 MNHEY, CDR2 SVGAGI. Trimming stripped 7 bases from V and 3 bases from J, with 12 bases between. The CDR3 bases are TGTGCCAGCATTGGCAGGGCGGACACTGAAGCTTTCTTT. It translates to CASIGRADTEAFF.

This sequence joins TRBV7-2 and TRBJ2-7, with D hard to call. Germline lookup yields CDR1 SGHTA and CDR2 FQGNSA. The CDR3 totals 12 residues. Trimming stripped 5 bases from V and 3 bases from J, with 8 bases between. The chain's CDR3 is CASSPSGYEQYF. In nucleotides, the CDR3 is TGTGCCAGCAGCCCCTCGGGCTACGAGCAGTACTTC.

Concerning this clone itself: One end of the junction is discordant with germline, which a read error may explain. The chain recombines TRBV5-1 with TRBJ1-4; TRBD1 might be the D (6 bases). The CDR3 runs to 13 residues. CDR1 SGHRS and CDR2 YFSETQ come from the germline V gene. CDR3: CASRLDSREKLFF. CDR3 in DNA: TGCGCCAGCAGGTTGGACAGTCGGGAAAAACTGTTTTTT. The complete variable domain, with remaining parts taken from reference TRBV5-1 and TRBJ1-4, reads KAGVTQTPRYLIKTRGQQVTLSCSPISGHRSVSWYQQTPGQGLQFLFEYFSETQRNKGNFPGRFSGRQFSNSRSEMNVSTLELGDSALYLCASRLDSREKLFFGSGTQLSVL.

A single count supports this clone. Other nucleotide sequences in the sample specify the same CDR3. This sequence joins TRBV5-1 and TRBJ1-4; no clear D gene. The V end was cut by 0 bases, the J end by 0 bases, with 6 bases between. The CDR3 loop spans 15 amino acids. CDR1 and CDR2 (germline): SGHRS, YFSETQ. The CDR3 nucleotides read TGCGCCAGCAGCTTGGGTAGCGCAACTAATGAAAAACTGTTTTTT. This encodes CASSLGSATNEKLFF. Full variable domain (remainder filled in from reference TRBV5-1 and TRBJ1-4): KAGVTQTPRYLIKTRGQQVTLSCSPISGHRSVSWYQQTPGQGLQFLFEYFSETQRNKGNFPGRFSGRQFSNSRSEMNVSTLELGDSALYLCASSLGSATNEKLFFGSGTQLSVL.

This clone was detected only a few times. The rearrangement joins TRBV7-8 to TRBJ2-1, with 8 bases identical to TRBD2. Per the germline V gene, CDR1 is SGHVS and CDR2 is FQNEAQ. This CDR3 is built from 18 residues. V dropped 5 bases and J dropped 0; count of bases not matched to a gene: 12. This CDR3 reads CASSQPWAGTSSYNEQFF. The CDR3 DNA sequence: TGTGCCAGCAGCCAACCGTGGGCCGGGACTAGCTCCTACAATGAGCAGTTCTTC.

Only one count was recorded for this clone. The chain employs TRBV2 and TRBJ1-6; 7 bases are shared with TRBD1. Germline trimming cut 0 bases from V and 13 bases from J; bases unmatched to any gene: 6. The CDR3 runs 14 residues. CDR1 is SNHLY, CDR2 FYNNEI, per germline. This CDR3 is CASSEATSTGPLHF. The CDR3 DNA sequence: TGTGCCAGCAGTGAAGCCACCTCGACAGGGCCCCTCCACTTT.

This clone turned up a few times. The chain links TRBV11-3 to TRBJ2-2; 11 nucleotides agree with TRBD2. The CDR3 extends over 20 amino acids. V dropped 0 bases and J dropped 4; count of bases not matched to a gene: 13. CDR1 SGHNT and CDR2 YENEEA come from the germline V gene. The CDR3 region has the DNA TGTGCCAGCAGCTTAGAGTGGCTCCCTAGCGGGGGGCTACCCACCGGGGAGCTGTTTTTT. Amino acid sequence: CASSLEWLPSGGLPTGELFF.

The gene calls are TRBV12-3 or TRBV12-4 and TRBJ2-2; weak D call: TRBD1 (5 bases). V was clipped by 0 bases and J by 6 bases, with 5 bases between them. This CDR3 has 13 residues. CDR3 region: CASSLARAGELFF. CDR3 in DNA: TGTGCCAGCAGTTTAGCCAGGGCCGGGGAGCTGTTTTTT.

This clone was seen only a few times. The chain recombines TRBV5-1 with TRBJ1-2; D call uncertain. The CDR3 has 13 amino acids. Germline assignment: CDR1 SGHRS and CDR2 YFSETQ. Between the trimmed V and J ends, which lost 4 bases and 7 bases, there was a span of 14 bases. The CDR3 region is CASSSFPGLGYTF. The CDR3 coding sequence is TGCGCCAGCAGCAGCTTCCCGGGTCTTGGCTACACCTTC.

V usage is TRBV4-1 and J usage is TRBJ2-7; 14 bases align to TRBD2. Germline values: CDR1 MGHRA, CDR2 YSYEKL. This CDR3 is built from 14 residues. The V and J ends lost 4 bases and 5 bases, in that order; junction bases with no gene match: 1. The CDR3 bases are TGCGCCAGCAGCCGGGGACTAGCGGGAGACGAGCAGTACTTC. This encodes CASSRGLAGDEQYF.

The chain couples TRBV19 to TRBJ1-5; 7 bases line up with TRBD1. Germline V gene sequence: CDR1 LNHDA, CDR2 SQIVND (reference sequence). V was pared by 6 bases and J by 6 bases, with 5 bases of the junction left unmatched. The CDR3 is 13 residues long. The CDR3 loop reads CASRRDSSQPQHF. Written as DNA, the CDR3 is TGTGCCAGTAGAAGGGACAGTTCTCAGCCCCAGCATTTT.

The chain is built from TRBV24-1 and TRBJ1-3, with D possibly TRBD1 on 5 matching bases. Germline CDR1 is KGHDR and CDR2 is SFDVKD. The CDR3 is 13 residues long. Trimming removed 10 bases at V and 0 bases at J, with 9 bases between. CDR3 in amino acids: CATGHNSGNTIYF. DNA of the CDR3: TGTGCCACAGGACACAACTCTGGAAACACCATATATTTT.

This sequence joins TRBV11-2 and TRBJ1-2; 7 bases are a match to TRBD1. The V gene end was trimmed by 1 base and the J gene end by 8 bases; junction bases not matched to a gene: 4. This CDR3 comprises 13 residues. The germline gives CDR1 SGHAT, CDR2 FQNNGV. CDR3 sequence: CASSLAAGGGYTF. DNA of the CDR3: TGTGCCAGCAGCTTAGCGGCAGGGGGAGGCTACACCTTC.

The gene calls are TRBV6-5 and TRBJ1-2, with TRBD1 identical over 9 bases. The germline V gene encodes CDR1 MNHEY and CDR2 SVGAGI. J was trimmed by 7 bases and V by 4 bases; bases with no gene match: 7. The CDR3 consists of 14 residues. As DNA, the CDR3 is TGTGCCAGCAGTTTCTCCGGGACAGGGCTTGGCTACACCTTC. Its translation: CASSFSGTGLGYTF.